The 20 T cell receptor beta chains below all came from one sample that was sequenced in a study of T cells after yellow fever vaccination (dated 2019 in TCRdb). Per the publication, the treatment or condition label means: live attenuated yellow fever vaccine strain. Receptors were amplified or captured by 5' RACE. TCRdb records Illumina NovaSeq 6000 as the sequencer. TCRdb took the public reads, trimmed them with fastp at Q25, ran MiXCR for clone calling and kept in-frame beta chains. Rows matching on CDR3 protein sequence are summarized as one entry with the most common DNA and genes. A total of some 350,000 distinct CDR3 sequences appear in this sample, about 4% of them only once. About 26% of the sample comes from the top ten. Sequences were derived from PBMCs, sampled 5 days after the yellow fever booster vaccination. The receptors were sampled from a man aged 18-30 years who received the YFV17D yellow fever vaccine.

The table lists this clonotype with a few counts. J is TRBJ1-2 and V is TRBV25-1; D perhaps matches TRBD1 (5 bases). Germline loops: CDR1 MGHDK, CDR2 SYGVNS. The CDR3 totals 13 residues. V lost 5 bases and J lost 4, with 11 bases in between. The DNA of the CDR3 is TGTGCCAGCAGTCCCACGACAGTCTATGGCTACACCTTC. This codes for CASSPTTVYGYTF.

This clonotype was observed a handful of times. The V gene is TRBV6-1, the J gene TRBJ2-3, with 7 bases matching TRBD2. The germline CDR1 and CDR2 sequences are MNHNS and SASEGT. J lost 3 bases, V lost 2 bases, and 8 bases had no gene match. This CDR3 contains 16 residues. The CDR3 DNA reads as TGTGCCAGCAGTGAATGGGTGGGAGGGAGTACAGATACGCAGTATTTT. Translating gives CASSEWVGGSTDTQYF.

CDR3 amino acids: CASSIKSNYGYTF. For the CDR3, the DNA is TGTGCCAGTAGTATCAAAAGCAACTATGGCTACACCTTC. V and J are TRBV19 and TRBJ1-2; D is undetermined. From germline, CDR1 is LNHDA and CDR2 SQIVND (reference sequence). The CDR3 sequence is 13 residues long. The V end lost 3 bases, the J end lost 2 bases, and 7 bases lay between the germline ends.

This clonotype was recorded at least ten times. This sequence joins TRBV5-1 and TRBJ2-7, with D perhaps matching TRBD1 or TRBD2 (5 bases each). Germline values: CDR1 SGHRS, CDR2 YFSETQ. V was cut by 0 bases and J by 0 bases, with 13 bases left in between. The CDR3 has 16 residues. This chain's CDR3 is CASSLGEGSSSYEQYV. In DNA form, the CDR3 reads TGCGCCAGCAGCTTGGGCGAGGGGTCCAGCTCCTACGAGCAGTACGTC.

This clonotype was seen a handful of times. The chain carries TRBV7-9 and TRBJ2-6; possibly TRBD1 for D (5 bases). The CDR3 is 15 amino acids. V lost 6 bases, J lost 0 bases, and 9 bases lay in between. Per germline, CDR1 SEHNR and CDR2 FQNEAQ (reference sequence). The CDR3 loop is CASRPTGSGANVLTF. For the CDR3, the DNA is TGTGCCAGCAGGCCCACAGGCTCTGGGGCCAACGTCCTGACTTTC.

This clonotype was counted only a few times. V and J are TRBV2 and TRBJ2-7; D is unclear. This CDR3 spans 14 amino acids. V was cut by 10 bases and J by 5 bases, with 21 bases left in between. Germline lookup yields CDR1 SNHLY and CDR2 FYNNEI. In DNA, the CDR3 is TGTGCCACTCGAACCCTCGCAGCCCGCAACGAGCAGTACTTC. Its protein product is CATRTLAARNEQYF.

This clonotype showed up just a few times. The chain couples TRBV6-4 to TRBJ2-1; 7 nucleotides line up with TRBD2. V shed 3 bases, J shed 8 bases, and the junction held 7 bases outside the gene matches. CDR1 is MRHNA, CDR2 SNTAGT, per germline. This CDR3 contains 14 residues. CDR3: CASSDGGEGHEQFF. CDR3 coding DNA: TGTGCCAGCAGTGATGGGGGGGAGGGCCATGAGCAGTTCTTC.

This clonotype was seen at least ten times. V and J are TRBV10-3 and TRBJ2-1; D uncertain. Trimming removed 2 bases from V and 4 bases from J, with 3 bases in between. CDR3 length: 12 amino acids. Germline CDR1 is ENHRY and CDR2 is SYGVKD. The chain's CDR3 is CAISEGYNEQFF. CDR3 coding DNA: TGTGCCATCAGTGAGGGGTACAATGAGCAGTTCTTC.

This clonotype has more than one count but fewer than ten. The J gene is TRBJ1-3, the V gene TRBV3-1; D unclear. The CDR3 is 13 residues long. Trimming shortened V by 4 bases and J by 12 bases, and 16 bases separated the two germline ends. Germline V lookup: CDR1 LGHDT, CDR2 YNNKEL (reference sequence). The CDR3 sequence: CASSPYGKPHIYF. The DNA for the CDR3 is TGTGCCAGCAGCCCATATGGCAAACCCCACATATATTTT.

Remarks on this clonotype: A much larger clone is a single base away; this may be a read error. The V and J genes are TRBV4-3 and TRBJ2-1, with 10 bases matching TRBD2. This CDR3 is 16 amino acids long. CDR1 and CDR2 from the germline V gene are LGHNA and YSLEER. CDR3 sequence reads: CASSQDRAGGYNVQFF. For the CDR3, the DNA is TGCGCCAGCAGCCAAGATCGAGCGGGGGGGTACAATGTGCAGTTCTTC.

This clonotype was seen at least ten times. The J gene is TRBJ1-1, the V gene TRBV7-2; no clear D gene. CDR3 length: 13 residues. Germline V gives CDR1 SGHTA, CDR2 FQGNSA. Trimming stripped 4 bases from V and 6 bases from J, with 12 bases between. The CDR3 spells CASSWDLTAEAFF. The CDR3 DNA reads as TGTGCCAGCAGCTGGGATCTCACAGCTGAAGCTTTCTTT.

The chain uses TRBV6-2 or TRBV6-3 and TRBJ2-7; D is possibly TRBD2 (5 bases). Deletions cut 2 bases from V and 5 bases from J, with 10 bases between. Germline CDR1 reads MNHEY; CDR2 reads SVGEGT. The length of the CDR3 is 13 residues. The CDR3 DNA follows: TGTGCCAGCAGTTACGTAGAGGGCCACGAGCAGTACGTC. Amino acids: CASSYVEGHEQYV.

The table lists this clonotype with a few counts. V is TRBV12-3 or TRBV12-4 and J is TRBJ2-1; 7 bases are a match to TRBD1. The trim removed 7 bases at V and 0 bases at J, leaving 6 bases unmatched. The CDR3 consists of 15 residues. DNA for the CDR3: TGTGCCAGCACCATGACAGGGAGCTCCTACAATGAGCAGTTCTTC. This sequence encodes CASTMTGSSYNEQFF.

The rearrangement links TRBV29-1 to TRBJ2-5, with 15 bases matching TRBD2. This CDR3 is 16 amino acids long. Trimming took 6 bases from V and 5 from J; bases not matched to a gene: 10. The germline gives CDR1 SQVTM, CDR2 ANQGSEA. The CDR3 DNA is TGCAGCGTGGCGGGACTAGCGGGGGGTAATTGGGAGACCCAGTACTTC. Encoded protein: CSVAGLAGGNWETQYF.

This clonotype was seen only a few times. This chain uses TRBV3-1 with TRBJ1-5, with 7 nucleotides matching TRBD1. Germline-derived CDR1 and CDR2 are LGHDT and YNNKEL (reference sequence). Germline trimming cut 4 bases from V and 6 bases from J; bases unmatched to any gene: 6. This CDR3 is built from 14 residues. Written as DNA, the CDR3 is TGTGCCAGCAGCCCTACAGGGGTCGGTCAGCCCCAGCATTTT. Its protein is CASSPTGVGQPQHF.

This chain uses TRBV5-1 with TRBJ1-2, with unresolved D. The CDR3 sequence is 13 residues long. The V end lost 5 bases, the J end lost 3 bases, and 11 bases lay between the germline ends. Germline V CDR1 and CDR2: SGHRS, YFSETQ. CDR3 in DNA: TGCGCCAGCAGACTCGGCACAGACTATGGCTACACCTTC. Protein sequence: CASRLGTDYGYTF. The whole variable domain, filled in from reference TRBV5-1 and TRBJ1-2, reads KAGVTQTPRYLIKTRGQQVTLSCSPISGHRSVSWYQQTPGQGLQFLFEYFSETQRNKGNFPGRFSGRQFSNSRSEMNVSTLELGDSALYLCASRLGTDYGYTFGSGTRLTVV.

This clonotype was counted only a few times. The chain's CDR3 is CASSLLLAGLKNTGELFF. In DNA form, the CDR3 reads TGCGCCAGCAGCTTGTTACTAGCGGGGCTGAAGAACACCGGGGAGCTGTTTTTT. V gene TRBV5-1 combines with J gene TRBJ2-2; 10 positions agree with TRBD2. V shed 1 base, J shed 1 base, and the junction held 7 bases outside the gene matches. The CDR3 has 18 amino acids. Germline V CDR1 and CDR2: SGHRS, YFSETQ.

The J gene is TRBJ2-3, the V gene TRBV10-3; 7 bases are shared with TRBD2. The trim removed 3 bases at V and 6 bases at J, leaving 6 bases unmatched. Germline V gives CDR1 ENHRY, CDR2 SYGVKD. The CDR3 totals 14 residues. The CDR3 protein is CAISDGGGIDTQYF. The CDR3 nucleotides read TGTGCCATCAGTGACGGCGGGGGAATCGATACGCAGTATTTT.

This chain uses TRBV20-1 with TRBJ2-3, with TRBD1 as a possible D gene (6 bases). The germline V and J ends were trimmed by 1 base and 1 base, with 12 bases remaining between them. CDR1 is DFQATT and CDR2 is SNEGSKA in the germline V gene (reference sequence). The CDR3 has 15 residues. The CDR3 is CSARVGGKGTDTQYF. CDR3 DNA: TGCAGTGCTAGAGTTGGGGGCAAGGGCACAGATACGCAGTATTTT.

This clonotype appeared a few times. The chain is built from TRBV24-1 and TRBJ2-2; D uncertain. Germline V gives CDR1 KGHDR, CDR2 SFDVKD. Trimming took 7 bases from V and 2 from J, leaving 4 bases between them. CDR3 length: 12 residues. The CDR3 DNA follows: TGTGCCACCAGGGGAAACACCGGGGAGCTGTTTTTT. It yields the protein CATRGNTGELFF.